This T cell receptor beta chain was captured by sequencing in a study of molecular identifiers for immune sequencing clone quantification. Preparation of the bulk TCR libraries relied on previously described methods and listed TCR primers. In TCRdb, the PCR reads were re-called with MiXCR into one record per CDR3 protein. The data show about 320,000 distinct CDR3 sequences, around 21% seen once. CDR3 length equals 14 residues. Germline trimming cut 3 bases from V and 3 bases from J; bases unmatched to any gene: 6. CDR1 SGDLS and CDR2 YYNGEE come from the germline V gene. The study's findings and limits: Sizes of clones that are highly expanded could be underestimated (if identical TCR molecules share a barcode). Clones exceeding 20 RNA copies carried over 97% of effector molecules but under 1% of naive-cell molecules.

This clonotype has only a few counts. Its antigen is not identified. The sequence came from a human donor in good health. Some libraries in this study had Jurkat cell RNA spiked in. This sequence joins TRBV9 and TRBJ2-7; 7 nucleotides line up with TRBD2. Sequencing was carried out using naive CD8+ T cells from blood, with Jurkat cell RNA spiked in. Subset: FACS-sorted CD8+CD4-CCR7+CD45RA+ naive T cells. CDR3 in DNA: TGTGCCAGCAGCGCCGGGGGGACTGGCTACGAGCAGTACTTC. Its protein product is CASSAGGTGYEQYF.